This TCR beta chain was sequenced during a study of blood T cell repertoires in COVID-19. Background on the study: Specimens from acute and convalescent COVID-19 originated in the United States, Italy and Spain. Nucleic acid was either cDNA or gDNA, and it came from T cells, B-cell-depleted T cells, or PBMCs.

Some clones are missing from TCRdb's copy, which holds only in-frame ones; the method was immunoSEQ multiplex PCR. The profile shows 360,000 or so clones, around 83% of them singletons. Comment on this clone: The sample holds other DNA sequences that translate to the same CDR3.

The CDR3 is 15 residues long. V was clipped by 5 bases and J by 4 bases; unmatched bases: 6. Germline V lookup: CDR1 MNHEY, CDR2 SMNVEV (reference sequence). Sequenced input: PBMCs or T cells enriched from blood (not recorded which). This clonotype was sampled from a woman in her 50s who had recovered from COVID-19. The chain carries TRBV27 and TRBJ1-5, with 9 bases fitting TRBD1. CDR3 nucleotide sequence: TGTGCCAGCAGTCCCACAGGGGGCAGGAATCAGCCCCAGCATTTT. Translation: CASSPTGGRNQPQHF.